This T cell receptor (beta chain) emerged from a study of blood T cell repertoires in COVID-19. For the study at large: The samples span acute and convalescent COVID-19 from the United States, Italy and Spain.

Residents of 20 to 25 US areas, aged about 18 to 89 years, made up the participants. With 3 bases removed from V and 8 bases from J, the gap between germline ends came to 13 bases. The CDR3 loop spans 13 amino acids. Germline assignment: CDR1 MNHEY and CDR2 SMNVEV (reference sequence). How the authors handled the data: Quantification of nucleated cells was approximated via reference gene primer amplification. The table came from immunoSEQ multiplex PCR; TCRdb's copy has only in-frame clones and leaves some out. That table is the source of V, J and clone size, and D and trimming were worked out from the DNA. The sample has about 200,000 clones; around 92% are singletons.

The chain is built from TRBV27 and TRBJ1-2; the D is unclear. This clonotype originated in a woman aged 18 to 35 who had recovered from COVID-19. Input material: PBMCs or T cells enriched from blood (not recorded which). Here the CDR3 reads CASSFRDWRGYTF. The CDR3 DNA reads as TGTGCCAGCAGTTTCCGAGATTGGAGAGGCTACACCTTC.